These 11 T cell receptor beta chains originate from one sample sequenced in a study of blood T cell repertoires in COVID-19. The data were produced by immunoSEQ multiplex PCR, yet TCRdb's version contains in-frame clones alone and is incomplete. The table shows about 50,000 clones, with around 80% occurring only once. The sequencing input was peripheral blood. These receptors came from a man between 60 and 75 years old with acute or convalescent COVID-19.

The genes are TRBV5-1 and TRBJ1-2, with 9 bases lining up with TRBD1. Germline loops: CDR1 SGHRS, CDR2 YFSETQ. CDR3 length: 14 amino acids. Trimming at V came to 4 bases and at J to 6 bases, leaving 7 bases not matched to a gene. The CDR3 DNA follows: TGCGCCAGCAGCGGGGGGGACAGGGTCGATGGCTACACCTTC. This gives the protein CASSGGDRVDGYTF.

The CDR3 sequence: CASSQGYRGVDEQFF. CDR3 nucleotide sequence: TGCGCCAGCAGCCAAGGGTACAGGGGGGTCGATGAGCAGTTCTTC. The chain couples TRBV4-1 to TRBJ2-1, with 8 bases matching TRBD1. J lost 8 bases, V lost 1 base, and 7 bases had no gene match. There are 15 residues in the CDR3. Per the germline V gene, CDR1 is MGHRA and CDR2 is YSYEKL.

This clone was seen a handful of times. The chain couples TRBV27 to TRBJ2-7; TRBD1 agrees at 7 bases. V was clipped by 5 bases and J by 1 base; unmatched bases: 2. The CDR3 contains 13 residues. The germline gives CDR1 MNHEY, CDR2 SMNVEV (reference sequence). CDR3 region: CASSPGGSYEQYF. The CDR3 nucleotides are TGTGCCAGCAGTCCAGGGGGTTCCTACGAGCAGTACTTC.

This chain connects TRBV6-6 to TRBJ1-6; D not resolved. Deletions cut 3 bases from V and 5 bases from J, with 5 bases between. Looked up from germline, CDR1 is MNHNY and CDR2 is SVGAGI (reference sequence). The CDR3 covers 13 residues. This CDR3 is CASSYQNNSPLHF. The CDR3 DNA follows: TGTGCCAGCAGTTATCAGAATAATTCACCCCTCCACTTT.

The chain employs TRBV3-1 (or the pseudogene TRBV3-2) and TRBJ1-1; D not resolved. The germline CDR1 and CDR2 sequences are LGHDT and YNNKEL (reference sequence). The CDR3 runs 16 residues. The germline V and J ends were trimmed by 1 base and 1 base, with 13 bases remaining between them. The CDR3 is CASSQALGSSNTEAFF. The CDR3 DNA reads as TGTGCCAGCAGCCAAGCCTTGGGCAGTTCGAACACTGAAGCTTTCTTT.

The V call is TRBV2, the J call TRBJ1-5; TRBD1 matches 11 bases. CDR3 length: 17 residues. Germline V gene sequence: CDR1 SNHLY, CDR2 FYNNEI. Losses at the gene ends were 5 bases for V and 2 bases for J; bases not matched to a gene: 8. In DNA, the CDR3 is TGTGCCAGCAGTAGGGACAGGGGGGGAGGACGCAATCAGCCCCAGCATTTT. As protein: CASSRDRGGGRNQPQHF. The variable domain in full, completed from reference TRBV2 and TRBJ1-5, reads EPEVTQTPSHQVTQMGQEVILRCVPISNHLYFYWYRQILGQKVEFLVSFYNNEISEKSEIFDDQFSVERPDGSNFTLKIRSTKLEDSAMYFCASSRDRGGGRNQPQHFGDGTRLSIL.

The DNA for the CDR3 is TGTGCCAGCAGTGAAGTCCCGCGCACCTCTGGAAACACCATATATTTT. This codes for CASSEVPRTSGNTIYF. The rearrangement joins TRBV6-1 to TRBJ1-3; D is uncertain. Trimming shortened V by 1 base and J by 0 bases, and 10 bases separated the two germline ends. The CDR3 has 16 residues. Looked up from germline, CDR1 is MNHNS and CDR2 is SASEGT.

This clone has only one observation. The chain employs TRBV19 and TRBJ1-1; a weak D match, TRBD1 (5 bases). CDR1 is LNHDA, CDR2 SQIVND, per germline (reference sequence). The CDR3 has 15 amino acids. V shed 3 bases and J shed 5 bases, with 16 bases lying between them. CDR3 region: CASSIGWGRDTEAFF. The CDR3 nucleotides are TGTGCCAGTAGTATTGGATGGGGCAGGGATACTGAAGCTTTCTTT.

This clone was recorded only once. This chain uses TRBV13 with TRBJ1-5, with D perhaps matching TRBD1 (5 bases). Germline assignment: CDR1 PRHDT and CDR2 FYEKMQ (reference sequence). CDR3 length: 15 amino acids. V lost 4 bases and J lost 2, with 12 bases in between. This CDR3 reads CASSSGGGGNQPQHF. In DNA, the CDR3 is TGTGCCAGCAGCTCCGGGGGAGGTGGCAATCAGCCCCAGCATTTT.

This chain uses TRBV28 with TRBJ2-3; D not certain. CDR3 length: 15 amino acids. V lost 1 base and J 1 base, leaving 9 bases between the germline ends. Germline CDR1 and CDR2: MDHEN and SYDVKM. CDR3 loop: CASSLSEPRTDTQYF. For the CDR3, the DNA is TGTGCCAGCAGTTTATCAGAACCCCGCACAGATACGCAGTATTTT.

This clone has just a few counts. V gene TRBV27 combines with J gene TRBJ2-7; 8 nucleotides match TRBD2. The CDR3 is 15 residues long. Trimming at V came to 3 bases and at J to 2 bases, leaving 6 bases not matched to a gene. CDR1 and CDR2 from the germline V gene are MNHEY and SMNVEV (reference sequence). The CDR3 region has the DNA TGTGCCAGCAGTTTTAGCGGGGAGAAGCCCTACGAGCAGTACTTC. Protein sequence: CASSFSGEKPYEQYF.